Listed here are 8 T cell receptor beta chains from one sample, sequenced in a study of T cell repertoires in cytomegalovirus infection. TCRdb re-called the reads with MiXCR, one entry per CDR3 protein. The sample records about 830,000 distinct CDR3 sequences, 32% being singletons. For these TCRs, the target antigens are not known. Source: cultured CD8+ T cells from PBMCs, taken from culture after CMV antigen stimulation. These receptors originate from a human donor in good health (CMV status not recorded). Some clones in this sample may be carry-over from other donors' samples.

The chain is built from TRBV6-6 and TRBJ1-5, with D possibly TRBD1 on 5 matching bases. CDR3 length equals 17 residues. The germline V gene encodes CDR1 MNHNY and CDR2 SVGAGI (reference sequence). Trimming removed 0 bases at V and 3 bases at J, with 15 bases between. CDR3 sequence reads: CASSYSKGVYDNQPQHF. The CDR3 DNA sequence: TGTGCCAGCAGTTACTCGAAAGGGGTCTATGACAATCAGCCCCAGCATTTT.

This rearrangement joins TRBV4-1 to TRBJ1-4; D gene unclear. V was cut by 2 bases and J by 8 bases, with 15 bases left in between. Germline loops: CDR1 MGHRA, CDR2 YSYEKL. This CDR3 spans 15 amino acids. The CDR3 DNA reads TGCGCCAGCAGCCAACAAGCTCGGGGTTGGGAAAAACTGTTTTTT. It yields the protein CASSQQARGWEKLFF.

This clonotype was counted a few times. This chain joins TRBV19 and TRBJ2-6, with D maybe TRBD1 (6 bases). With 5 bases removed from V and 1 base from J, the gap between germline ends came to 18 bases. CDR3 length: 18 residues. Germline CDR1 reads LNHDA; CDR2 reads SQIVND (reference sequence). CDR3 region: CASSSPGHRISGANVLTF. In nucleotides, the CDR3 is TGTGCCAGTAGTTCTCCGGGACACCGAATTTCTGGGGCCAACGTCCTGACTTTC.

This clonotype showed up many times. The V and J genes are TRBV27 and TRBJ2-7; 9 nucleotides match TRBD2. The germline gives CDR1 MNHEY, CDR2 SMNVEV (reference sequence). Unmatched junction bases numbered 9, after V lost 4 bases and J lost 2 bases. There are 16 residues in the CDR3. The CDR3 DNA sequence: TGTGCCAGCAGTTCCCTGACTAGCGGCGAAACCTACGAGCAGTACTTC. Its protein is CASSSLTSGETYEQYF.

The rearrangement joins TRBV5-6 to TRBJ2-1, with D tentatively TRBD1 (6 bases). V lost 0 bases to trimming and J lost 0 bases, with 10 bases between them. Germline assignment: CDR1 SGHDT and CDR2 YYEEEE. The CDR3 is 16 amino acids. The CDR3 protein is CASSLEQGYSYNEQFF. The CDR3 nucleotides are TGTGCCAGCAGCTTGGAACAGGGCTACTCCTACAATGAGCAGTTCTTC.

This clonotype was seen ten or more times. CDR3 DNA: TGTGCCAGCAGTCCGGACAGGGTGGCCGGCTACACCTTC. It translates to CASSPDRVAGYTF. The rearrangement uses TRBV7-2 and TRBJ1-2; TRBD1 matches at 8 bases. Germline V CDR1 and CDR2: SGHTA, FQGNSA. CDR3 length: 13 residues. After removal of 6 bases from V and 8 bases from J, the junction contained 8 bases not matched to a gene.

This rearrangement joins TRBV9 to TRBJ2-2; tentative D call: TRBD2 (6 bases). Germline assignment: CDR1 SGDLS and CDR2 YYNGEE. This CDR3 has 16 amino acids. Trimming left V 0 bases short and J 3 bases short, with 12 bases between. Here the CDR3 DNA reads TGTGCCAGCAGCGTAGAGGTCGGGGAGGACACCGGGGAGCTGTTTTTT. Its translation: CASSVEVGEDTGELFF.

The genes are TRBV12-3 or TRBV12-4 and TRBJ1-1; 7 bases are a match to TRBD1. The CDR3 spans 14 residues. The V and J ends lost 6 bases and 6 bases, in that order; junction bases with no gene match: 10. The CDR3 spells CASRAPRGTAEAFF. CDR3 nucleotides: TGTGCCAGCAGAGCACCCAGGGGGACCGCTGAAGCTTTCTTT.